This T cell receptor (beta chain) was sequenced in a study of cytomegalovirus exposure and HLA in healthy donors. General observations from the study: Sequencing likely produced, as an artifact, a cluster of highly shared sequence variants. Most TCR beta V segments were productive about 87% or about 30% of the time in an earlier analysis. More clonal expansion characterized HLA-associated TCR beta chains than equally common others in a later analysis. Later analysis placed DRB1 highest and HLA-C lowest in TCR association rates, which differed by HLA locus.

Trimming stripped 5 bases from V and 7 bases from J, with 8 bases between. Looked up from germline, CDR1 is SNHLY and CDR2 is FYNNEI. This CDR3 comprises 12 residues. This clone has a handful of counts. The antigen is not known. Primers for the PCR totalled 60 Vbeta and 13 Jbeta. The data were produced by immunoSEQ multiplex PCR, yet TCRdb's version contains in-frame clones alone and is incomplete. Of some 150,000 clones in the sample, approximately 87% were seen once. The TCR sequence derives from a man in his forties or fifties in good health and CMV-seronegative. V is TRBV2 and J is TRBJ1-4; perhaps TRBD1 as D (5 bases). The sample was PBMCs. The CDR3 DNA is TGTGCCAGCAGTCAGGGATCTGAAAAACTGTTTTTT. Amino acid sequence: CASSQGSEKLFF.